This paragraph covers one T cell receptor beta chain sequence. The record originates from a study of blood T cell repertoires in COVID-19. Background on the study: Sources were T cells, B-cell-depleted T cells, or PBMCs; the material itself was cDNA or gDNA.

Germline CDR1 and CDR2: LNHDA and SQIVND (reference sequence). The CDR3 totals 15 residues. The V gene lost 3 bases and the J gene lost 7 bases, with 16 bases spanning the gap. Everyone who took part was roughly 18 to 89 years old, and they came from over 20 US areas. Authors' data handling: Amplification of reference gene primers provided the estimated nucleated cell counts. The protocol was immunoSEQ multiplex PCR, while the TCRdb copy is restricted to in-frame clones and leaves out a portion. The DNA gave D and trimming, while V, J and clone size come from that table. The data hold 280,000 or so clones, with just under 90% observed a single time.

The sample taken for sequencing was PBMCs or T cells enriched from blood (not recorded which). This clonotype originated in a woman in her 50s who had been exposed to COVID-19. The rearrangement joins TRBV19 to TRBJ1-5, with D hard to call. CDR3 nucleotides: TGTGCCAGTAGTATTGGTCAGGTCGCTTTGCAGCCCCAGCATTTT. Protein sequence: CASSIGQVALQPQHF.